This TCR beta chain originates from a study of blood T cell repertoires in COVID-19. Study summary: The analysed material was cDNA or gDNA that came from T cells, B-cell-depleted T cells, or PBMCs.

With regard to this clone: Other DNA sequences in this sample translate to the same CDR3.

The repertoire was sequenced with immunoSEQ multiplex PCR; TCRdb's copy has only in-frame clones and lacks some. Of about 430,000 clones in the sample, 88% were seen once. CDR3 length: 14 amino acids. The germline V gene encodes CDR1 LGHDT and CDR2 YNNKEL (reference sequence). V was clipped by 4 bases and J by 4 bases; unmatched bases: 3. The chain links TRBV3-1 (or the pseudogene TRBV3-2) to TRBJ2-7; 11 nucleotides match TRBD1. The source material was PBMCs or T cells enriched from blood (not recorded which). This clonotype was obtained from a woman in her thirties with acute COVID-19. The CDR3 coding sequence is TGTGCCAGCAGCCGAGGACAGGGGGCTTACGAGCAGTACTTC. Encoded protein: CASSRGQGAYEQYF.